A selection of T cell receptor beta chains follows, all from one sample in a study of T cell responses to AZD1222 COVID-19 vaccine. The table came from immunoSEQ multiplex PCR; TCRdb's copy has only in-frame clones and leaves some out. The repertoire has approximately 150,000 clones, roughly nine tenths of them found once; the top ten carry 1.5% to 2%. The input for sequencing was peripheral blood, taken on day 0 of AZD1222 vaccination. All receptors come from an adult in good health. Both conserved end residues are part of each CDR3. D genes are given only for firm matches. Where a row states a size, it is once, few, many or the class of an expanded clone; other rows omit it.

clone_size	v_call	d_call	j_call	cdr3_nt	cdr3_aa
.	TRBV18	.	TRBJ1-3	TGTGCCAGCTCACCACCAGGGACAACTGGAAACACCATATATTTT	CASSPPGTTGNTIYF
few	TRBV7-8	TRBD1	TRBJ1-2	TGTGCCAGCAGCCCGCACAGGGGTGGTGGCTACACCTTC	CASSPHRGGGYTF
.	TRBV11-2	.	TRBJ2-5	TGTGCCAGCAGCTTAGTGGGACGTCAAGAGACCCAGTACTTC	CASSLVGRQETQYF
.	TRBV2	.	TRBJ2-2	TGTGCCAGGGCTCGGGCGGGGACCGGGGAGCTGTTTTTT	CARARAGTGELFF
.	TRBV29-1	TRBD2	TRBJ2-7	TGCAGCGTTGTTCTAGCGGGAAAGGGAGGAGAGCAGTACTTC	CSVVLAGKGGEQYF
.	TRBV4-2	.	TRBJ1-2	TGTGCCAGCAGCCAAGATCAGGTGGCTGGGGCTCCCTATGGCTACACCTTC	CASSQDQVAGAPYGYTF
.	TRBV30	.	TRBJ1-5	TGTGCCTGGAGTGCAGGGCGGGGTCAGCCCCAGCATTTT	CAWSAGRGQPQHF
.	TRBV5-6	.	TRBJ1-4	TGTGCCAGCAGCTCGATTTTATACGAAAAACTGTTTTTT	CASSSILYEKLFF
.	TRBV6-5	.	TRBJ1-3	TGTGCCAGCAGTCTAACAGGAGACTCTGGAAACACCATATATTTT	CASSLTGDSGNTIYF
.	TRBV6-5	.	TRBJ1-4	TGTGCCAGCAGTCCCCTCAATGAAAAACTGTTTTTT	CASSPLNEKLFF
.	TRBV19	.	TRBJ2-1	TGTGCCAGTAGTAACCGGTACAATGAGCAGTTCTTC	CASSNRYNEQFF
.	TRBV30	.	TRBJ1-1	TGTGCCTGGAGGACGCGGACGGACGGATCGAACACTGAAGCTTTCTTT	CAWRTRTDGSNTEAFF
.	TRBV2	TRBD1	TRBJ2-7	TGTGCCAGCAGTGATTTAGGACAGGGGGCCTACGAGCAGTACTTC	CASSDLGQGAYEQYF
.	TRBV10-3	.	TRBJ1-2	TGTGCCATCGGCCCCCCTGGAGGACGGGGCTACACCTTC	CAIGPPGGRGYTF
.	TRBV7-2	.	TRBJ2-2	TGTGCCAGCAGCCCCCCCCGTGGGGCGAACACCGGGGAGCTGTTTTTT	CASSPPRGANTGELFF
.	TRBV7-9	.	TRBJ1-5	TGTGCCAGCAGCTTGGAAGGAGGGCAGCCCCAGCATTTT	CASSLEGGQPQHF